The 4 T cell receptor beta chains in this list originate from one sample, sequenced in a study of shared clonotypes between healthy human individuals. The assay was immunoSEQ multiplex PCR, and TCRdb's table has in-frame clones only and misses some. Altogether roughly 2 million clones are present, roughly 94% being singletons, with the ten largest covering approximately 0.13%. The sample consisted of naive CD4+ T cells sorted from blood. Subset denoted: CD45RA+ positively selected. Receptors were obtained from a man aged 18 to 29 in good health.

As for this clone: Additional DNA sequences in this sample encode the identical CDR3. The rearrangement joins TRBV6-5 to TRBJ1-2; no clear D. This CDR3 contains 12 residues. Between the trimmed V and J ends, which lost 1 base and 5 bases, there was a span of 5 bases. Germline V CDR1 and CDR2: MNHEY, SVGAGI. The CDR3: CASSYLGYGYTF. The DNA of the CDR3 is TGTGCCAGCAGTTACTTGGGGTATGGCTACACCTTC.

V and J are TRBV5-1 and TRBJ2-5; D perhaps matches TRBD1 (7 bases). This CDR3 has 15 residues. The V and J ends lost 0 bases and 4 bases respectively, with 13 bases between them. CDR1 is SGHRS and CDR2 is YFSETQ in the germline V gene. CDR3 in amino acids: CASSLAGGTAETQYF. The CDR3 nucleotides are TGCGCCAGCAGCTTGGCAGGGGGGACCGCAGAGACCCAGTACTTC.

This chain links TRBV7-9 with TRBJ1-1; a weak D match, TRBD1 (6 bases). CDR1 is SEHNR and CDR2 is FQNEAQ in the germline V gene (reference sequence). The CDR3 runs to 13 residues. The V and J ends lost 5 bases and 6 bases respectively, with 13 bases between them. In DNA, the CDR3 is TGTGCCAGCAGCCAAAACAGGGATTCTGAAGCTTTCTTT. Protein: CASSQNRDSEAFF.

Notes on this clone: The sample carries other DNA sequences with the same CDR3. This chain links TRBV4-1 with TRBJ2-2; 7 bases fit TRBD1. Germline-derived CDR1 and CDR2 are MGHRA and YSYEKL. This CDR3 spans 16 amino acids. V was pared by 0 bases and J by 0 bases, with 1 base of the junction left unmatched. CDR3 in DNA: TGCGCCAGCAGCCAAGAAGGGGGCGCGAACACCGGGGAGCTGTTTTTT. Translation gives CASSQEGGANTGELFF.